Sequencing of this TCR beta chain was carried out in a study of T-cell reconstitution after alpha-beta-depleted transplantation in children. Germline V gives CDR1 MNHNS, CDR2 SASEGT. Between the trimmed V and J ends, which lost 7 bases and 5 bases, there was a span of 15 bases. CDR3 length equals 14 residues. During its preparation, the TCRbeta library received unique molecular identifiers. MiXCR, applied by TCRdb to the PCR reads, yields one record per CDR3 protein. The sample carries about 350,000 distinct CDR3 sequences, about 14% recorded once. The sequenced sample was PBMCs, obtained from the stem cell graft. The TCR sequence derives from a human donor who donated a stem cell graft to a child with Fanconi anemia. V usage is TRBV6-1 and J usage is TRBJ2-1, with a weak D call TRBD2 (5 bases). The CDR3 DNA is TGTGCCAGCAAGAATGGGGAGTACAACAATGAGCAGTTCTTC. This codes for CASKNGEYNNEQFF.